What follows is one TCR beta chain and its context. The antigen is not known. The data belong to a study of T cells in localized non-small cell lung cancer. Whole-study results and caveats: For the top 100 tumor clones, a median about 57 also appeared in adjacent lung.

Repertoires were generated with immunoSEQ multiplex PCR, while TCRdb's copy carries only in-frame clones and drops some. The repertoire holds around 29,000 clones, with about 91% as singletons. This CDR3 region has 15 residues. Germline V gene sequence: CDR1 MDHEN, CDR2 SYDVKM. V trimming: 6 bases; J trimming: 10 bases; junction bases outside the gene matches: 10. This TCR was recovered from an older female donor with stage I lung adenocarcinoma. The specimen was peripheral blood, collected before any cancer treatment. The chain couples TRBV28 to TRBJ2-1, with 12 bases identical to TRBD2. CDR3 sequence: CASRPTSGSRGEQFF. The CDR3 nucleotides read TGTGCCAGCAGACCGACTAGCGGGAGTAGGGGCGAGCAGTTCTTC. Looking up the rest from reference TRBV28 and TRBJ2-1 gives the full variable domain: DVKVTQSSRYLVKRTGEKVFLECVQDMDHENMFWYRQDPGLGLRLIYFSYDVKMKEKGDIPEGYSVSREKKERFSLILESASTNQTSMYLCASRPTSGSRGEQFFGPGTRLTVL.